Below are 2 T cell receptor beta chains sequenced from a single sample in a study of tumor-infiltrating lymphocytes in primary liver carcinoma. Germline DNA was extracted alongside blood RNA, which was obtained from unsorted whole blood. Using a constant-region primer together with ProtoScript II reverse transcriptase, TCR beta cDNA was made from about 500 ng of total RNA. Employing slightly modified ARM-PCR, three nested multiplex PCR rounds were run, and these gave rise to the TCR beta libraries. TRBV1-TRBV30 forward primers paired with a C-beta reverse primer were used in the first two PCR rounds, which ran roughly 9 cycles each. TCRdb independently ran MiXCR on the multiplex PCR reads; one entry per CDR3 protein. This sample has 310,000 or so distinct CDR3 sequences, with roughly three fifths found just once. Sequencing was performed on peripheral blood. Every receptor here comes from a woman aged 25 to 45 with primary liver carcinoma and hepatitis B virus infection.

With regard to this clonotype: With a much larger clone just one base away, this may be a read error. This chain connects TRBV6-2 or TRBV6-3 to TRBJ1-1; D not resolved. Germline loops: CDR1 MNHEY, CDR2 SVGEGT. The CDR3 covers 14 residues. The CDR3 region is CARSYVGIGTEAFF. CDR3 in DNA: TGTGCCAGAAGTTACGTAGGGATTGGCACTGAAGCTTTCTTT.

V and J are TRBV6-1 and TRBJ1-5; D call uncertain. V was pared by 7 bases and J by 7 bases, with 14 bases between. CDR1 and CDR2 from the germline V gene are MNHNS and SASEGT. CDR3 length: 13 amino acids. CDR3 protein: CASKLGGPQPQHF. As DNA, the CDR3 is TGTGCCAGCAAGCTCGGAGGGCCCCAGCCCCAGCATTTT.